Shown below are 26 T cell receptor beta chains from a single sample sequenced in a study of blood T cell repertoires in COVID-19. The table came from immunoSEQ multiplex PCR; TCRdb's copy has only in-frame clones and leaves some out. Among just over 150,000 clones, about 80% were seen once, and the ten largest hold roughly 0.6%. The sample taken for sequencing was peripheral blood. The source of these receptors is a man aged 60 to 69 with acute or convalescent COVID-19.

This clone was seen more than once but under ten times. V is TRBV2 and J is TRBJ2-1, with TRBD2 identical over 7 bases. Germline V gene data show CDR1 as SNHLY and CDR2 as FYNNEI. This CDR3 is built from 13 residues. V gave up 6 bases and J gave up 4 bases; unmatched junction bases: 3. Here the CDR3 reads CASSYGGYNEQFF. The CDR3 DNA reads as TGTGCCAGCAGCTACGGGGGGTACAATGAGCAGTTCTTC.

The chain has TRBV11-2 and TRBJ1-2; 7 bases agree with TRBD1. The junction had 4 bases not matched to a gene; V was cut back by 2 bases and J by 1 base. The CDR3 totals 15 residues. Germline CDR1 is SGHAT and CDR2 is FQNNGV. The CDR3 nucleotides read TGTGCCAGCAGCTTAACGGGGGACAGTAACTATGGCTACACCTTC. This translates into CASSLTGDSNYGYTF.

The chain's CDR3 is CASNPETYNEQFF. DNA for the CDR3: TGTGCCAGCAACCCCGAGACCTACAATGAGCAGTTCTTC. The rearrangement joins TRBV12-3 or TRBV12-4 to TRBJ2-1, with unresolved D. Trimming took 7 bases from V and 2 from J, leaving 9 bases between them. The CDR3 is made up of 13 amino acids.

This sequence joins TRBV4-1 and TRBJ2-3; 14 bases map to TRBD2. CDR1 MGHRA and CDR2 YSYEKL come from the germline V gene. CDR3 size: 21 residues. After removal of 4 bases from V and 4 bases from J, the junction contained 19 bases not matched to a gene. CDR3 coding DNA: TGCGCCAGCAGCCTGGTACCGGGACTAGCGGGGGTAAGAAGTGTAGCAGATACGCAGTATTTT. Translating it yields CASSLVPGLAGVRSVADTQYF.

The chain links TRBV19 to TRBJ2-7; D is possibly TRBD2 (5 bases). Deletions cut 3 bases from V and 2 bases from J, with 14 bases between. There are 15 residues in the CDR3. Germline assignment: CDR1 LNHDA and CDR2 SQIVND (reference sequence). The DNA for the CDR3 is TGTGCCAGTAGTATGAGCTCACGGGAAACCTACGAGCAGTACTTC. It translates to CASSMSSRETYEQYF.

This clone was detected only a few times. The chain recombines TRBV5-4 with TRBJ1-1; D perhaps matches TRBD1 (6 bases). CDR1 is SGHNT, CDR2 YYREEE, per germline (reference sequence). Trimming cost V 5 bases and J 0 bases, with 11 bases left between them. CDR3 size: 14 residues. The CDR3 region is CASRPRGMNTEAFF. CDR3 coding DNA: TGTGCCAGCAGACCCAGGGGCATGAACACTGAAGCTTTCTTT.

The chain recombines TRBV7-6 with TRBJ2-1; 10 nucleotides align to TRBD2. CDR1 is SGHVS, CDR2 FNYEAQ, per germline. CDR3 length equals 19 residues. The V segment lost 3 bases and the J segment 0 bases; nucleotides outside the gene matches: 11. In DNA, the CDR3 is TGTGCCAGCAGCTTCCGGTCTAGCGGGAGCGTAAGCTCCTACAATGAGCAGTTCTTC. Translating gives CASSFRSSGSVSSYNEQFF.

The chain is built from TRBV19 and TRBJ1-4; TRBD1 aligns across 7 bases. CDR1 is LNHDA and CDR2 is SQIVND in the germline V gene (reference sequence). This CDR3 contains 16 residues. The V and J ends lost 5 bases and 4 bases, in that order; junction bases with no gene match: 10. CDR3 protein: CASSRTGGSLNEKLFF. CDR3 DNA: TGTGCCAGTAGTCGGACAGGCGGTTCACTTAATGAAAAACTGTTTTTT.

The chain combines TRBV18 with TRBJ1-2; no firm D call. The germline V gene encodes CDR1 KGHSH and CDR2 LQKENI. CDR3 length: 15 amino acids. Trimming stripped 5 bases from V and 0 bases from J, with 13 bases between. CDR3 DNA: TGTGCCAGCTCAGGGTTAAGCGGGGCTAACTATGGCTACACCTTC. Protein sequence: CASSGLSGANYGYTF. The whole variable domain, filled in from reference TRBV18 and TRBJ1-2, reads NAGVMQNPRHLVRRRGQEARLRCSPMKGHSHVYWYRQLPEEGLKFMVYLQKENIIDESGMPKERFSAEFPKEGPSILRIQQVVRGDSAAYFCASSGLSGANYGYTFGSGTRLTVV.

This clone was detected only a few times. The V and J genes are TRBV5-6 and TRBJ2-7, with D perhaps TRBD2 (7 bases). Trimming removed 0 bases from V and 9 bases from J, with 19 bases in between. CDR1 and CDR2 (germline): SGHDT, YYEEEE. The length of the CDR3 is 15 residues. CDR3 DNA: TGTGCCAGCAGCTTGGCTGGCGGGGGCGGCAAGTCGCAGTACTTC. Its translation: CASSLAGGGGKSQYF.

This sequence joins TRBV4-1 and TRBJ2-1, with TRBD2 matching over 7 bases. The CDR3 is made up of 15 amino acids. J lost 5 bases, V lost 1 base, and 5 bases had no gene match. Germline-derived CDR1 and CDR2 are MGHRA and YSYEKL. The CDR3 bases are TGCGCCAGCAGCCAAGGAACTAGCGCCAACAATGAGCAGTTCTTC. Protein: CASSQGTSANNEQFF.

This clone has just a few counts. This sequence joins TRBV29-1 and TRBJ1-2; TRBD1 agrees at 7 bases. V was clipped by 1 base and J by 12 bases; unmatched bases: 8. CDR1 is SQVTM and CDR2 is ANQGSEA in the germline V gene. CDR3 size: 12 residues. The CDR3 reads CSVEGGGGLNTF. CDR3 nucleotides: TGCAGCGTTGAAGGAGGGGGCGGACTTAACACCTTC.

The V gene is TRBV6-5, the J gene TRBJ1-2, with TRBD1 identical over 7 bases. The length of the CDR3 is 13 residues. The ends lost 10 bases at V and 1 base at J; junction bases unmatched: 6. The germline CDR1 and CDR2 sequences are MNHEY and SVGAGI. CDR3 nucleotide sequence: TGTGCCACCGACAGGGTAGGTAACTATGGCTACACCTTC. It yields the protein CATDRVGNYGYTF.

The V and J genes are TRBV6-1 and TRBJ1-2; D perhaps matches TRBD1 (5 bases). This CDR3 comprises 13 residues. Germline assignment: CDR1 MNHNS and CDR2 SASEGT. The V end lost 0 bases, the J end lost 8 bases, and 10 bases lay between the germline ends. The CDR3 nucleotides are TGTGCCAGCAGTGAAGCGACAGCGAGGGGCTACACCTTC. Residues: CASSEATARGYTF.

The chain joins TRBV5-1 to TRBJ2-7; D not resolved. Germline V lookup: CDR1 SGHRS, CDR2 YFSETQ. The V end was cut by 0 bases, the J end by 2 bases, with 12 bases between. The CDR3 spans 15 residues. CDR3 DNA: TGCGCCAGCAGCTTGGCAAGCGATAGTACCTACGAGCAGTACTTC. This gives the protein CASSLASDSTYEQYF.

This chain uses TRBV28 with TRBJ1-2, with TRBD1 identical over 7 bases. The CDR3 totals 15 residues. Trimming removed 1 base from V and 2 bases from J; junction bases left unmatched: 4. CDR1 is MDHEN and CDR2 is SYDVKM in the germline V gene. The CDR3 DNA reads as TGTGCCAGCAGTTTATCGGGACAGTTCAACTATGGCTACACCTTC. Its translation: CASSLSGQFNYGYTF.

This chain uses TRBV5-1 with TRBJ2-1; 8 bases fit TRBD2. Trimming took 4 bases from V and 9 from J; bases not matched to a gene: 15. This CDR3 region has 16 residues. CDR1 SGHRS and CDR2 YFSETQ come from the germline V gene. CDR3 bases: TGCGCCAGCAGCCCTGCGGGGGGCCTTTCTTCCCCTGAGCAGTTCTTC. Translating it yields CASSPAGGLSSPEQFF.

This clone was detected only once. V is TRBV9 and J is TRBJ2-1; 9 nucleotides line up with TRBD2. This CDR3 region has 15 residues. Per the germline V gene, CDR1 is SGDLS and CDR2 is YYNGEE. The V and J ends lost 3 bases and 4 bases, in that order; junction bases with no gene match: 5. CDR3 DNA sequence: TGTGCCAGCAGCGCCAGACTAGCGGAGTACAATGAGCAGTTCTTC. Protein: CASSARLAEYNEQFF.

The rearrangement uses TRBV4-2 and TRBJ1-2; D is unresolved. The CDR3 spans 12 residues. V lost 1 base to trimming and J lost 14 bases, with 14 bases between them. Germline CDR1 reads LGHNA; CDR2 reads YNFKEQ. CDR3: CASSQALREITF. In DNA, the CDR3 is TGTGCCAGCAGCCAAGCTCTTAGGGAGATTACCTTC.

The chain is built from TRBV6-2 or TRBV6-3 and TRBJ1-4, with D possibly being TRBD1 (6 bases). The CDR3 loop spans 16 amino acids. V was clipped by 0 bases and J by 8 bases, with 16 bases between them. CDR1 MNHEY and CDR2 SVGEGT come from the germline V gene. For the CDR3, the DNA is TGTGCCAGCAGTTACTCGACGGACAGTTGGGGAGAAAAACTGTTTTTT. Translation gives CASSYSTDSWGEKLFF.

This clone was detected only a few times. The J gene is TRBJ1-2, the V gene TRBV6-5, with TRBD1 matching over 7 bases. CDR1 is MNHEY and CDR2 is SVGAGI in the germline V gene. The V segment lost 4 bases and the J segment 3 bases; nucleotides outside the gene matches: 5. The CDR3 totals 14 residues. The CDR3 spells CASSSRQGYYGYTF. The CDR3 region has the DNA TGTGCCAGCAGTTCCCGACAGGGCTACTATGGCTACACCTTC.

CDR3 amino acids: CASSTAFNNEQFF. The CDR3, as DNA: TGCGCCAGCAGTACAGCTTTCAACAATGAGCAGTTCTTC. The chain joins TRBV10-2 to TRBJ2-1; D uncertain. Trimming shortened V by 5 bases and J by 5 bases, and 10 bases separated the two germline ends. In germline, CDR1 is WSHSY, CDR2 SAAADI. The CDR3 covers 13 residues.

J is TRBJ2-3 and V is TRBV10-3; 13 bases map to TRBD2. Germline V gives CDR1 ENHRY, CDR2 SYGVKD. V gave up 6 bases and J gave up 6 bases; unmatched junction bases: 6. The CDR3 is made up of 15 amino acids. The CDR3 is CAIRTSGRAGDTQYF. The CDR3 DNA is TGTGCCATCAGAACTAGCGGGAGGGCCGGGGATACGCAGTATTTT.

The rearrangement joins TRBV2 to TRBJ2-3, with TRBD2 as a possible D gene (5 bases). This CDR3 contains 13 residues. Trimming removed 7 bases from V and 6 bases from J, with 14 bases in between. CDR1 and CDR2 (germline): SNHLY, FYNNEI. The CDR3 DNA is TGTGCCAGCAATCTAGCCCCGCGTGATACGCAGTATTTT. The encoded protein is CASNLAPRDTQYF. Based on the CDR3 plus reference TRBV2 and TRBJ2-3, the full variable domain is EPEVTQTPSHQVTQMGQEVILRCVPISNHLYFYWYRQILGQKVEFLVSFYNNEISEKSEIFDDQFSVERPDGSNFTLKIRSTKLEDSAMYFCASNLAPRDTQYFGPGTRLTVL.

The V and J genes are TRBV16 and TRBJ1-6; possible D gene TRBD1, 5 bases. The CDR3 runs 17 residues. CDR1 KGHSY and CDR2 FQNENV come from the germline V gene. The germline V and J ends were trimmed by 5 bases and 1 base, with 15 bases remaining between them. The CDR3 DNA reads TGTGCCAGCAGCGACAAGGGGTTCGGGTCCTATAATTCACCCCTCCACTTT. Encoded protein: CASSDKGFGSYNSPLHF.

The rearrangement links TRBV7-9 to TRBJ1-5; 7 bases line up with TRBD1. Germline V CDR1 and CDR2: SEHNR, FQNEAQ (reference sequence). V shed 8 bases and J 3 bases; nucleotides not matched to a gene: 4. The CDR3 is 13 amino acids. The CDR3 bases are TGTGCCAGCCAGGGGGGTAACAATCAGCCCCAGCATTTT. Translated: CASQGGNNQPQHF.